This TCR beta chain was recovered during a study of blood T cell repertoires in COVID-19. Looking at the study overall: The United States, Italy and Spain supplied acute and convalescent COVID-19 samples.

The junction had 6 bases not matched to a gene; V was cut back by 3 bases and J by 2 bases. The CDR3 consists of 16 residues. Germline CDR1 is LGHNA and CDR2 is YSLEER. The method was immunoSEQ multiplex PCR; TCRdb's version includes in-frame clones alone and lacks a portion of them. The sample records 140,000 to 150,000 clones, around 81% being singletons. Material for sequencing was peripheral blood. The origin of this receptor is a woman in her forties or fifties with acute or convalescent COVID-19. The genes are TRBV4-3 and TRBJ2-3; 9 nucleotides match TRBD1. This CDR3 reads CASSHGTGGFTDTQYF. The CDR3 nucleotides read TGCGCCAGCAGCCACGGAACAGGGGGCTTCACAGATACGCAGTATTTT.